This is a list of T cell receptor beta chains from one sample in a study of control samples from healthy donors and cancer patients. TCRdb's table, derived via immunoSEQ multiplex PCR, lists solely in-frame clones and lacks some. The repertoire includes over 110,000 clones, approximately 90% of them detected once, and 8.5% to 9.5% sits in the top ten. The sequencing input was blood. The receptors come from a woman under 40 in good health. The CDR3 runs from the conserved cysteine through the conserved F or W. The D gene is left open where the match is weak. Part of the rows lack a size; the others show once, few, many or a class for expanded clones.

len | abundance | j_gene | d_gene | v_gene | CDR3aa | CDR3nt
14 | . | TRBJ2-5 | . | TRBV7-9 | CASSLVLDGETQYF | TGTGCCAGCAGCTTAGTGTTGGACGGAGAGACCCAGTACTTC
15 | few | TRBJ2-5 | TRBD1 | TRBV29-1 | CSVYEPGQGFQTQYF | TGCAGCGTTTACGAACCGGGACAGGGGTTCCAGACCCAGTACTTC
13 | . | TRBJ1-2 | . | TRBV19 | CASSIEGSYGYTF | TGTGCCAGTAGTATAGAGGGATCCTATGGCTACACCTTC
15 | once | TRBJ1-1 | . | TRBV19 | CASSIVGQGNTEAFF | TGTGCCAGTAGTATAGTGGGACAAGGGAACACTGAAGCTTTCTTT
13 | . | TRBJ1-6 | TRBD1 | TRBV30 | CASTGGYNSPLHF | TGTGCCTCGACAGGGGGCTATAATTCACCCCTCCACTTT
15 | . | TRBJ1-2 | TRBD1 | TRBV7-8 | CASSLRRDRVSGYTF | TGTGCCAGCAGCTTACGCCGGGACAGGGTTAGCGGCTACACCTTC
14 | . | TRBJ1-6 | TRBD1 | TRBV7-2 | CASSHGTENSPLHF | TGTGCCAGCAGCCATGGGACAGAGAATTCACCCCTCCACTTT
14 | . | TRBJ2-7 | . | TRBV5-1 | CASSSTGSSYEQYF | TGCGCCAGCAGCAGTACAGGGTCCTCCTACGAGCAGTACTTC
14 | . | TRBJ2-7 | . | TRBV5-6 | CASSFGPSTYEQYF | TGTGCCAGCAGCTTTGGGCCGTCGACCTACGAGCAGTACTTC
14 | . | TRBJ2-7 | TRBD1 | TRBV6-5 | CASSYTGEQSEQYF | TGTGCCAGCAGCTACACAGGGGAGCAGAGCGAGCAGTACTTC
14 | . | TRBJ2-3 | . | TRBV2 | CASGTDGPLDTQYF | TGTGCCAGCGGTACTGACGGTCCCTTAGATACGCAGTATTTT
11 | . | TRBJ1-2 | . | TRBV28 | CASETNYGYTF | TGTGCCAGTGAGACTAACTATGGCTACACCTTC
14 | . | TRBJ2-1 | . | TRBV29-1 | CSGGRDGEYNEQFF | TGCAGCGGGGGAAGGGACGGGGAATACAATGAGCAGTTCTTC
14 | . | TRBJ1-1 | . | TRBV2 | CASSKDRTNTEAFF | TGTGCCAGCAGTAAGGACCGAACAAACACTGAAGCTTTCTTT
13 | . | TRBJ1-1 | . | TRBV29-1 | CSVEDGGNTEAFF | TGCAGCGTTGAAGACGGGGGGAACACTGAAGCTTTCTTT
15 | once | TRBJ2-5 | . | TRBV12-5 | CASGAGWERPETQYF | TGTGCTAGTGGTGCAGGATGGGAGAGGCCGGAGACCCAGTACTTC
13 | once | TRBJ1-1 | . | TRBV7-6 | CASSSFKNTEAFF | TGTGCCAGCAGCTCGTTCAAGAACACTGAAGCTTTCTTT
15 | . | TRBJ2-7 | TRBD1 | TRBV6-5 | CASSSTTGTNMEQYF | TGTGCCAGCAGTTCTACGACAGGGACCAACATGGAGCAGTACTTC
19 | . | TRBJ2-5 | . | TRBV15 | CATSRARTANRGSGETQYF | TGTGCCACCAGCAGAGCCCGTACTGCGAACAGGGGAAGCGGGGAGACCCAGTACTTC
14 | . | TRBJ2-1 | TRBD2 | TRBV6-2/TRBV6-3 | CASSYSGTYNEQFF | TGTGCCAGCAGTTATAGCGGGACCTACAATGAGCAGTTCTTC
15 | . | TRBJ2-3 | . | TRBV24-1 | CATSGRLGSIFTQYF | TGTGCCACCAGTGGTCGACTAGGTTCAATCTTTACGCAGTATTTT
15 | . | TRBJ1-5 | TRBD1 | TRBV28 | CASSPPTGEAQPQHF | TGTGCCAGCAGCCCGCCGACAGGGGAAGCTCAGCCCCAGCATTTT
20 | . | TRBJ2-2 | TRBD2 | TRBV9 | CASSPRAGETSGMKTGELFF | TGTGCCAGCAGCCCACGAGCGGGGGAGACTAGCGGGATGAAGACCGGGGAGCTGTTTTTT
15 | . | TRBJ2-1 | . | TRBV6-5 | CASSYQPAGMGEQFF | TGTGCCAGCAGTTACCAACCTGCAGGGATGGGTGAGCAGTTCTTC
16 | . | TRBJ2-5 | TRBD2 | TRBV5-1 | CASSLSGTSGQETQYF | TGCGCCAGCAGCTTGTCAGGGACTAGCGGCCAAGAGACCCAGTACTTC
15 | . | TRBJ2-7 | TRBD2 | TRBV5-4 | CASSPQLAGVAEQYF | TGTGCCAGCAGCCCGCAACTAGCGGGAGTTGCCGAGCAGTACTTC
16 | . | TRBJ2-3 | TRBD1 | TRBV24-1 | CATSDLGTGTTDTQYF | TGTGCCACCAGTGATTTGGGGACAGGTACCACAGATACGCAGTATTTT
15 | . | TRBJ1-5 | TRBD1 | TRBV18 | CASSPDRGGNQPQHF | TGTGCCAGCTCACCAGACAGGGGGGGTAATCAGCCCCAGCATTTT
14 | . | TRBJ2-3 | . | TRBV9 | CASSGRTRTDTQYF | TGTGCCAGCAGCGGCAGGACGCGCACAGATACGCAGTATTTT
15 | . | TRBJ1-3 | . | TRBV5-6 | CASVETGRSGNTIYF | TGTGCCAGCGTTGAAACAGGGCGTTCCGGAAACACCATATATTTT
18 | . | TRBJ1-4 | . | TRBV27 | CASSERGGSTLANEKLFF | TGTGCCAGCAGCGAGAGGGGAGGGAGCACGTTGGCTAATGAAAAACTGTTTTTT
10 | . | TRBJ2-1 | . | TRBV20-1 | CSGEYNEQFF | TGCAGTGGGGAGTACAATGAGCAGTTCTTC
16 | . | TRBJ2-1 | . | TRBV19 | CASSRISASSYNEQFF | TGTGCCAGTAGCCGAATTAGCGCGAGCTCCTACAATGAGCAGTTCTTC
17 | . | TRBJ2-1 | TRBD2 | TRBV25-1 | CASTDSLAVVSYNEQFF | TGTGCCAGCACCGATTCTCTAGCGGTAGTCTCCTACAATGAGCAGTTCTTC
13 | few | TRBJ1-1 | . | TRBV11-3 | CASSLQRRVEAFF | TGTGCCAGCAGCTTACAAAGAAGGGTTGAAGCTTTCTTT
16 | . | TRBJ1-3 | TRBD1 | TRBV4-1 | CASSQEGTGVGNTIYF | TGCGCCAGCAGCCAAGAAGGGACAGGGGTCGGAAACACCATATATTTT
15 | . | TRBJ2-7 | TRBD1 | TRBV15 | CATSRDRQGPYEQYF | TGTGCCACCAGCAGAGATCGACAGGGTCCCTACGAGCAGTACTTC
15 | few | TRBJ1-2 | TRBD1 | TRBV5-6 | CASQSIRDRGRGYTF | TGTGCCAGCCAATCGATCCGGGACAGGGGTCGGGGCTACACCTTC
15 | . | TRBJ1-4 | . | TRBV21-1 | CASSKGGRENEKLFF | TGTGCCAGCAGCAAAGGGGGCAGGGAGAATGAAAAACTGTTTTTT
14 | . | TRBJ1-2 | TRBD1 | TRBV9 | CASSVDGQVGGYTF | TGTGCCAGCAGCGTAGATGGACAGGTGGGAGGCTACACCTTC
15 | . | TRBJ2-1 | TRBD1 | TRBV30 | CAWSVGPQGAGEQFF | TGTGCCTGGAGTGTTGGCCCCCAGGGGGCAGGGGAGCAGTTCTTC
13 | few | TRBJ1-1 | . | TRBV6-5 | CASTKSGNTEAFF | TGTGCCAGCACCAAATCGGGGAACACTGAAGCTTTCTTT
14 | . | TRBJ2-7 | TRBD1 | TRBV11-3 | CASSPWDSFYEQYF | TGTGCCAGCAGCCCTTGGGACAGCTTTTACGAGCAGTACTTC
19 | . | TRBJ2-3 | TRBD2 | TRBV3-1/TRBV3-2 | CASSQDETSGRWGTDTQYF | TGTGCCAGCAGTCAAGATGAGACTAGCGGGAGATGGGGCACAGATACGCAGTATTTT
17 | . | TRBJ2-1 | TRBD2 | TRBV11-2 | CASSLEGLAGVGNEQFF | TGTGCCAGCAGCTTAGAGGGACTAGCGGGAGTCGGCAATGAGCAGTTCTTC
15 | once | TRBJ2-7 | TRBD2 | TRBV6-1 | CASSEGLAEGYEQYF | TGTGCCAGCAGTGAAGGTCTAGCGGAGGGTTACGAGCAGTACTTC
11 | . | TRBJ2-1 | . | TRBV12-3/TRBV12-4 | CASSTGGNQFF | TGTGCCAGCAGTACGGGTGGCAACCAGTTCTTC
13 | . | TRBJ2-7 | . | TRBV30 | CAWSDGAGYEQYF | TGTGCCTGGAGTGACGGGGCAGGTTACGAGCAGTACTTC
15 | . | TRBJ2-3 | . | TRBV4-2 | CASSQDPRGGDTQYF | TGTGCCAGCAGCCAAGATCCCAGGGGTGGAGATACGCAGTATTTT
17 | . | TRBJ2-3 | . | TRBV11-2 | CASTLNPPGWERDTQYF | TGTGCCAGCACCCTTAACCCTCCGGGGTGGGAAAGAGATACGCAGTATTTT
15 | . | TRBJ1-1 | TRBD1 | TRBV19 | CASRPVDRGVAEAFF | TGTGCCAGTAGGCCAGTGGACAGGGGAGTGGCTGAAGCTTTCTTT
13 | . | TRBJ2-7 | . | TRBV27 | CASSLQGNYEQYF | TGTGCCAGCAGTTTACAGGGAAACTACGAGCAGTACTTC
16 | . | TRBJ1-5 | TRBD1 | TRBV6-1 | CASSGSGQGSNQPQHF | TGTGCCAGCAGTGGATCGGGACAGGGAAGCAATCAGCCCCAGCATTTT
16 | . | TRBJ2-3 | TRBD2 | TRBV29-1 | CSIGGELAGRTDTQYF | TGCAGCATCGGGGGGGAACTAGCCGGGCGCACAGATACGCAGTATTTT
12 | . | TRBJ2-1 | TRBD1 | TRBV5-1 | CASSLGDREKFF | TGCGCCAGCAGCTTGGGGGACAGGGAAAAGTTCTTC